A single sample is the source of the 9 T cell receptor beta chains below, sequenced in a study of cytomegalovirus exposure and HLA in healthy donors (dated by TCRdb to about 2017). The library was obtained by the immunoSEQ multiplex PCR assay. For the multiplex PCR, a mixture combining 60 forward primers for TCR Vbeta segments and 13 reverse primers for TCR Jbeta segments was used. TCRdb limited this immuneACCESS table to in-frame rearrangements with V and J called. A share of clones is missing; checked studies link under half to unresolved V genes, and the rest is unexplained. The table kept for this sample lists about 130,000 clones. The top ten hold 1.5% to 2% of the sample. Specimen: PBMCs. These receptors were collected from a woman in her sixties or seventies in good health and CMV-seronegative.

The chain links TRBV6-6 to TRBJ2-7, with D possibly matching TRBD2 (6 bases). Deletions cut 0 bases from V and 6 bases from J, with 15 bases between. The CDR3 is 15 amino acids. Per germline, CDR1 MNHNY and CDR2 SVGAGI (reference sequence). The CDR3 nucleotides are TGTGCCAGCAGTTACTCGGGGGGAGGTGGGACCGAGCAGTACTTC. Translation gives CASSYSGGGGTEQYF.

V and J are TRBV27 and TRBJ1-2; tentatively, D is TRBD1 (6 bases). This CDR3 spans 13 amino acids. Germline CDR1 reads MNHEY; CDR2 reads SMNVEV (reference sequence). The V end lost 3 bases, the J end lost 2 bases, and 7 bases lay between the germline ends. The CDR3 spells CASSFQGNYGYTF. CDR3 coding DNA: TGTGCCAGCAGTTTTCAGGGGAACTATGGCTACACCTTC.

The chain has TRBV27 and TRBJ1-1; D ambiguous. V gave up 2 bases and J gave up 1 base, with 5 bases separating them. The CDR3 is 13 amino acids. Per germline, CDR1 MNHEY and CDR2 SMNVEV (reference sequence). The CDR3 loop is CASSLNRNTEAFF. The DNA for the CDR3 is TGTGCCAGCAGTTTAAACAGGAACACTGAAGCTTTCTTT.

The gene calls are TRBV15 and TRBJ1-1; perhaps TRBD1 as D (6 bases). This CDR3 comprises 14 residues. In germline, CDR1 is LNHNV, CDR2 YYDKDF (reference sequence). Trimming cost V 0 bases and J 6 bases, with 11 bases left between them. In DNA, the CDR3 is TGTGCCACCAGCAGAGACAGGGGATGGGCTGAAGCTTTCTTT. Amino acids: CATSRDRGWAEAFF.

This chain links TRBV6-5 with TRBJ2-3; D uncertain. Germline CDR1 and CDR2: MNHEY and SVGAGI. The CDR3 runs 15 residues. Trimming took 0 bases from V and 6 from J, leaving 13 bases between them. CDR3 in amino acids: CASSYSNQLSDTQYF. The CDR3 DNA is TGTGCCAGCAGTTACTCGAACCAGTTATCTGATACGCAGTATTTT.

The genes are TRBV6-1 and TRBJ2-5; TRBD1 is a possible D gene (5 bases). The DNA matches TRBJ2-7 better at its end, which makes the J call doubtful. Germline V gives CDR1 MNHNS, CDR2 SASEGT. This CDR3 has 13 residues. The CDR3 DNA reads TGTGCCAGCAGGTGGGCAGGGTCCTACGAGCAGTACTTC. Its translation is CASRWAGSYEQYF.

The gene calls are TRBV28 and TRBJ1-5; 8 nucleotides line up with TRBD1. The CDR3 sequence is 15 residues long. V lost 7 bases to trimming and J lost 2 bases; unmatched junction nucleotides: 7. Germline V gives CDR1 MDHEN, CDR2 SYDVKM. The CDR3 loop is CASTPGGQGNQPQHF. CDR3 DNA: TGTGCCAGCACCCCCGGGGGACAGGGCAATCAGCCCCAGCATTTT.

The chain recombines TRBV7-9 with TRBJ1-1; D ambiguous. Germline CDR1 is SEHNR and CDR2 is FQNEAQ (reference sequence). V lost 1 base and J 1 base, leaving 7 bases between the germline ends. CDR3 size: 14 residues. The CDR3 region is CASSLGQQNTEAFF. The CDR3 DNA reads TGTGCCAGCAGCTTAGGTCAACAGAACACTGAAGCTTTCTTT.

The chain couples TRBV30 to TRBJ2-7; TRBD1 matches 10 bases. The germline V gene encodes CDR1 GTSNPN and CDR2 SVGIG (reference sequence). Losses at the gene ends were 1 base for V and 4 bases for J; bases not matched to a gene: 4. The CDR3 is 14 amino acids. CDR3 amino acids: CAWSGQGAGYEQYF. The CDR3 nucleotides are TGTGCCTGGAGTGGACAGGGGGCAGGATACGAGCAGTACTTC.